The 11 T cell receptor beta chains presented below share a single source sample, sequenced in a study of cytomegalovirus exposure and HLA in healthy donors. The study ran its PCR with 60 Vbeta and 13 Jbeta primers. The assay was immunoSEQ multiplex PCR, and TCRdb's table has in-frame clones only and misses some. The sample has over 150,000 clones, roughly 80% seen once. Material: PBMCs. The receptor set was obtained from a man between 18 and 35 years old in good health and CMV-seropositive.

CDR3 in DNA: TGCGCCAGCAGCGTCAGCGGGGGGTCCTACAATGAGCAGTTCTTC. Protein product: CASSVSGGSYNEQFF. The chain employs TRBV4-1 and TRBJ2-1; TRBD2 matches at 9 bases. The trim removed 5 bases at V and 1 base at J, leaving 3 bases unmatched. Germline V gives CDR1 MGHRA, CDR2 YSYEKL. This CDR3 region has 15 residues.

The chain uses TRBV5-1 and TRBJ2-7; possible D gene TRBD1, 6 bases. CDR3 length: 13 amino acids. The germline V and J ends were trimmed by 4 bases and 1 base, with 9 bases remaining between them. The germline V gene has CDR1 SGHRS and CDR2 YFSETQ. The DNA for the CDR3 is TGCGCCAGCAGCCAGGGACAATCCTACGAGCAGTACTTC. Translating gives CASSQGQSYEQYF.

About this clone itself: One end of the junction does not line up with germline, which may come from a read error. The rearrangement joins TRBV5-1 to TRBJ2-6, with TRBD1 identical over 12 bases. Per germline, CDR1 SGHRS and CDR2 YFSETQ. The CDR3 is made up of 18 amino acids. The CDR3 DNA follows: TGCGCCAGCAGCTCACCACCGGGACAGGGGGCGGGGGCCAACGGCCTGACTTTC. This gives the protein CASSSPPGQGAGANGLTF.

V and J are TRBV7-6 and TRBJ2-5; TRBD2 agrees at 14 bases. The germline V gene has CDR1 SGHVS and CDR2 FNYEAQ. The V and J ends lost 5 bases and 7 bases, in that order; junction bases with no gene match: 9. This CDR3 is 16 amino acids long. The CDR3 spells CASSPRLAGGTGTQYF. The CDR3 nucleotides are TGTGCCAGCAGCCCCAGACTAGCGGGGGGGACGGGGACCCAGTACTTC.

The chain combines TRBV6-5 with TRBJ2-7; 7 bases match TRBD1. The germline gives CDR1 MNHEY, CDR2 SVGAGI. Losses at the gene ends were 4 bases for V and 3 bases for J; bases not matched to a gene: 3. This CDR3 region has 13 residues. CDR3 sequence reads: CASSFGTVYEQYF. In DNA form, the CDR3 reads TGTGCCAGCAGTTTTGGGACAGTCTACGAGCAGTACTTC.

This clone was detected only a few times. The CDR3 DNA sequence: TGTGCCACCCAAGAAGAACAGATCAATCAGCCCCAGCATTTT. It specifies CATQEEQINQPQHF. V is TRBV6-1 and J is TRBJ1-5; D gene unclear. The germline gives CDR1 MNHNS, CDR2 SASEGT. The CDR3 spans 14 residues. V lost 10 bases and J lost 3, with 16 bases in between.

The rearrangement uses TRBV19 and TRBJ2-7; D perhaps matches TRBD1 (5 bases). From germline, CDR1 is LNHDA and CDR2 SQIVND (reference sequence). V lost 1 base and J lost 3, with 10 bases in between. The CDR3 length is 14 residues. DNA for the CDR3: TGTGCCAGTAGTATAGTAGGCAGGGACTACGAGCAGTACTTC. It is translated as CASSIVGRDYEQYF.

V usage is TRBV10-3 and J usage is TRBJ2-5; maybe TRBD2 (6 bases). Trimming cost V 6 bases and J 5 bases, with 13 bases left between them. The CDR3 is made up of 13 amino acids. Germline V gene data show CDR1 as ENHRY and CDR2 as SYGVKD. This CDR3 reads CAIREGAVETQYF. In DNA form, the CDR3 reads TGTGCCATCAGGGAGGGTGCAGTGGAGACCCAGTACTTC.

CDR3: CASTTTGGTEAFF. The CDR3 coding sequence is TGTGCCAGCACCACGACAGGGGGCACTGAAGCTTTCTTT. V and J are TRBV6-1 and TRBJ1-1; 9 bases fit TRBD1. The germline gives CDR1 MNHNS, CDR2 SASEGT. Trimming at V came to 7 bases and at J to 4 bases, leaving 4 bases not matched to a gene. This CDR3 has 13 residues.

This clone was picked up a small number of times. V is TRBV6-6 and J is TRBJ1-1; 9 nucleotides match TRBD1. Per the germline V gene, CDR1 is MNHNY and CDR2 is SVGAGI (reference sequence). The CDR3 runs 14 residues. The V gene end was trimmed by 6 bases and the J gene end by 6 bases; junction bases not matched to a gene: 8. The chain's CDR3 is CASSHRQGESEAFF. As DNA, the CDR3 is TGTGCCAGCAGCCACAGACAGGGGGAGTCTGAAGCTTTCTTT.

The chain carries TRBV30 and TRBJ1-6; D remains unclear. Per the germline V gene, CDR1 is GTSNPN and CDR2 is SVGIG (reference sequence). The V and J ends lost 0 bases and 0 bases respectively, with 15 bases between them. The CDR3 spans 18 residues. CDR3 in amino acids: CAWSVHNRPHSYNSPLHF. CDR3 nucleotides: TGTGCCTGGAGTGTACATAACAGACCACACTCCTATAATTCACCCCTCCACTTT.